A single sample gave rise to the 9 T cell receptor beta chains below, sequenced in a study of T cell responses to AZD1222 COVID-19 vaccine. This table comes from immunoSEQ multiplex PCR, and its TCRdb copy is limited to in-frame clones, with some not included. Here the sample spans about 170,000 clones, approximately 88% being singletons. This specimen was peripheral blood, taken 28 days after the second AZD1222 dose. The receptor set was obtained from an adult who received the AZD1222 COVID-19 vaccine.

The gene calls are TRBV13 and TRBJ2-7; D uncertain. V was pared by 5 bases and J by 0 bases, with 5 bases between. The CDR3 totals 12 residues. CDR1 PRHDT and CDR2 FYEKMQ come from the germline V gene (reference sequence). The CDR3 DNA is TGTGCCAGCAGCAGGAGCTCCTACGAGCAGTACTTC. Protein product: CASSRSSYEQYF.

The chain joins TRBV7-2 to TRBJ2-7; D gene uncertain. Germline-derived CDR1 and CDR2 are SGHTA and FQGNSA. There are 13 residues in the CDR3. V gave up 5 bases and J gave up 3 bases, with 11 bases separating them. The CDR3 reads CASSRTTVYEQYF. CDR3 nucleotides: TGTGCCAGCAGCCGGACCACCGTCTACGAGCAGTACTTC.

V usage is TRBV7-7 and J usage is TRBJ2-7; D gene ambiguous. Trimming removed 5 bases from V and 4 bases from J, with 12 bases in between. Germline CDR1 and CDR2: SSHAT and FNYEAQ (reference sequence). CDR3 length: 13 residues. The chain's CDR3 is CASSPAGPYEQYF. The CDR3 DNA follows: TGTGCCAGCAGCCCCGCCGGGCCGTACGAGCAGTACTTC.

This rearrangement joins TRBV5-5 to TRBJ2-5, with 10 bases fitting TRBD2. J gave up 5 bases and V 1 base, and 5 bases lay outside the gene matches. Per the germline V gene, CDR1 is SGHKS and CDR2 is YYEKEE (reference sequence). This CDR3 comprises 15 residues. This CDR3 is CASSLTAGGLETQYF. The CDR3 DNA is TGTGCCAGCAGCTTGACAGCGGGGGGGCTTGAGACCCAGTACTTC.

This clone was detected only once. This rearrangement joins TRBV12-3 or TRBV12-4 to TRBJ1-1; D ambiguous. V lost 7 bases to trimming and J lost 7 bases, with 13 bases between them. This CDR3 has 12 amino acids. Here the CDR3 DNA reads TGTGCCAGCACGGGATGGAGGGTTGAAGCTTTCTTT. Translated, it gives CASTGWRVEAFF.

This chain joins TRBV7-6 and TRBJ2-5, with D possibly being TRBD2 (5 bases). This CDR3 is 15 amino acids long. Germline values: CDR1 SGHVS, CDR2 FNYEAQ. Deletions cut 5 bases from V and 2 bases from J, with 15 bases between. The CDR3 reads CASSPRARGQETQYF. As DNA, the CDR3 is TGTGCCAGCAGCCCACGGGCGCGAGGGCAAGAGACCCAGTACTTC.

The chain combines TRBV7-2 with TRBJ2-5, with D hard to call. This CDR3 comprises 16 residues. Trimming left V 4 bases short and J 4 bases short, with 19 bases between. Germline CDR1 reads SGHTA; CDR2 reads FQGNSA. The CDR3 loop is CASSSSPNLVSETQYF. The CDR3, as DNA: TGTGCCAGCAGCTCATCCCCTAATCTGGTCTCAGAGACCCAGTACTTC.

This clone has only one observation. The genes are TRBV10-3 and TRBJ2-2; the match to TRBD1 covers 7 bases. V lost 7 bases to trimming and J lost 7 bases; unmatched junction nucleotides: 9. Per germline, CDR1 ENHRY and CDR2 SYGVKD. The CDR3 is made up of 14 amino acids. CDR3 nucleotides: TGTGCCATCACCGGTACAGGGGTTATCGGGGAGCTGTTTTTT. Residues: CAITGTGVIGELFF.

J is TRBJ2-1 and V is TRBV10-1; unclear D gene. The CDR3 sequence is 15 residues long. Between the trimmed V and J ends, which lost 4 bases and 0 bases, there was a span of 10 bases. The germline V gene encodes CDR1 WNHNN and CDR2 SYGVQD (reference sequence). The CDR3 protein is CASSVVVGSYNEQFF. As DNA, the CDR3 is TGCGCCAGCAGTGTGGTTGTTGGCTCCTACAATGAGCAGTTCTTC.